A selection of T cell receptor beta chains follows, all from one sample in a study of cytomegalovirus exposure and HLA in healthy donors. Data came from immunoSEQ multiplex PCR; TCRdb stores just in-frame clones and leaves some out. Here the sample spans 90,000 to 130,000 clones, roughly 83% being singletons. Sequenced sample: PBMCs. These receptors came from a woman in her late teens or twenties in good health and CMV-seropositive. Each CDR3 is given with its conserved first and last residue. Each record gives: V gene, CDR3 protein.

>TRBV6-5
CASSYSIGREAFF
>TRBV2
CASRDNYSNQPQHF
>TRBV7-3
CASSLTPGQVNTGELFF
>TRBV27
CASSKTRRNEKLFF
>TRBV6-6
CASSYTGQGDGEQYF
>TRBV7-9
CASLEGEQFF
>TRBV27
CASKRYTEAFF
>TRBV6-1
CASSAGTSTDTQYF
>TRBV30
CAWKGTAYGYTF
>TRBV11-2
CASSSQGPETQYF
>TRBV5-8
CASSLYSRSLAKNIQYF
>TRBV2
CASILSTEAFF
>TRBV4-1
CASSQEKRRGNNEQFF
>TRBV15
CATSSPDRGPRGYTF
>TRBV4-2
CASSRILAGGPSYEQYF
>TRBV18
CASSGLGRANGEAFF
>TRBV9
CASSGQGSGYTF
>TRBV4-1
CASSQDDQGAGDTQYF
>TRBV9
CASNAGGNTEAFF
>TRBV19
CASSKTVYTEAFF
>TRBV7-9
CASTVAGGAYEQYF
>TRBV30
CAWSFGRRGREETQYF
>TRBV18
CASSPVSSGAYEQYF
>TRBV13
CASSEQIKTLAGGPKTQYF
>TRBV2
CASSRDRATGSTGELFF
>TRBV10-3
CAISEPPSGSYEQYF
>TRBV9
CASSEKRDRVGGTEAFF
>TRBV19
CASSMGTPKYF
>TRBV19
CASSIGAGFRRETQYF
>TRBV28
CASSLRGVNTEAFF
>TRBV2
CASLWSGTGGKGYTF
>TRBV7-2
CASSRSSRPSPHEQYF
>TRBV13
CASSPQHGRGRNQPQHF
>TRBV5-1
CASSLVAVGELFF
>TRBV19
CASSVVTGAGEKLFF
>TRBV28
CASSPPGEGAYNEQFF
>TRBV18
CASSGGEYGYTF
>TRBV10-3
CAISVPPGPTGLNYGYTF
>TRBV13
CASSLGDSETQYF
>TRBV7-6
CASSSGREGSPEGYTF
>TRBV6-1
CASSVLQGAVAFF
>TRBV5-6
CASSLRGRGLKQPQHF
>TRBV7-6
CASSLGQGNGYTF
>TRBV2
CASRGRSFKDNLPQHF
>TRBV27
CASRAGQGPNEQFF
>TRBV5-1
CASSLAGPEAFF